A selection of T cell receptor beta chains follows, all from one sample in a study of blood T cell repertoires in COVID-19. Some clones are missing from TCRdb's copy, which holds only in-frame ones; the method was immunoSEQ multiplex PCR. The sample consists of approximately 70,000 clones, 70% to 85% of them appearing once. Source material: peripheral blood. These receptors all stem from a woman in her sixties or seventies with acute or convalescent COVID-19. The CDR3 runs from the conserved cysteine through the conserved F or W. D genes are given only for firm matches. Clone size, where shown, is once, few, many, or a class for clones that have expanded.

J gene	clone size	V gene	D gene	CDR3 protein	CDR3 DNA
TRBJ1-2	.	TRBV6-6	TRBD1	CASSHRDRGFYGYTF	TGTGCCAGCAGCCACCGGGACAGGGGGTTCTATGGCTACACCTTC
TRBJ1-6	.	TRBV2	.	CASRWGVNSPLHF	TGTGCCAGCAGATGGGGGGTTAATTCACCCCTCCACTTT
TRBJ1-6	.	TRBV11-2	.	CASSLDGSNSPLHF	TGTGCCAGCAGCTTAGATGGCAGTAATTCACCCCTCCACTTT
TRBJ2-1	.	TRBV19	.	CASKVTSSYNEQFF	TGTGCCAGTAAGGTGACTAGCTCCTACAATGAGCAGTTCTTC
TRBJ2-1	.	TRBV7-9	TRBD1	CASSPRTGYNEQFF	TGTGCCAGCAGCCCCCGGACAGGATACAATGAGCAGTTCTTC
TRBJ1-1	.	TRBV6-5	TRBD1	CASSLGQGWTEAFF	TGTGCCAGCAGTTTAGGACAGGGATGGACTGAAGCTTTCTTT
TRBJ2-3	.	TRBV28	TRBD2	CASSLSGRAVDTQYF	TGTGCCAGCAGTTTGAGCGGGAGGGCGGTAGATACGCAGTATTTT
TRBJ1-2	.	TRBV19	.	CASSASLNYGYTF	TGTGCCAGTAGTGCAAGCCTTAACTATGGCTACACCTTC
TRBJ2-1	.	TRBV30	TRBD2	CAWSLLRGAGLAYEQFF	TGTGCCTGGAGTCTACTCAGGGGGGCGGGACTAGCGTACGAGCAGTTCTTC
TRBJ1-5	.	TRBV2	.	CASVEGQQPQHF	TGTGCCAGCGTCGAGGGCCAACAGCCCCAGCATTTT
TRBJ2-7	.	TRBV18	TRBD1	CASSLGTGPYEQYF	TGTGCCAGCTCACTCGGGACAGGGCCCTACGAGCAGTACTTC
TRBJ2-7	.	TRBV27	.	CASSAYGSSYEQYF	TGTGCCAGCAGCGCGTACGGTAGCTCCTACGAGCAGTACTTC
TRBJ1-5	.	TRBV29-1	TRBD1	CSVLLGGGQPQHF	TGCAGCGTTCTTTTAGGGGGCGGTCAGCCCCAGCATTTT
TRBJ2-1	.	TRBV2	.	CASSPLRNEQFF	TGTGCCAGCAGCCCTCTTAGAAATGAGCAGTTCTTC
TRBJ1-5	.	TRBV11-2	TRBD1	CASSLQGQKNQPQHF	TGTGCCAGCAGCTTACAGGGACAGAAAAATCAGCCCCAGCATTTT
TRBJ2-1	.	TRBV5-4	TRBD2	CASSGPGTSGSGYEQFF	TGTGCCAGCAGCGGGCCCGGGACTAGCGGGAGTGGGTATGAGCAGTTCTTC
TRBJ2-2	many	TRBV11-3	.	CASSLYGPKGKGAGELFF	TGTGCCAGCAGCTTATATGGTCCCAAGGGGAAGGGGGCCGGGGAGCTGTTTTTT
TRBJ2-7	.	TRBV10-1	.	CASQISGGRFYEQYF	TGCGCCAGCCAAATTTCAGGGGGGAGATTCTACGAGCAGTACTTC
TRBJ1-5	once	TRBV27	.	CASSSILESNQPQHF	TGTGCCAGCAGTTCCATATTAGAAAGCAATCAGCCCCAGCATTTT
TRBJ2-7	.	TRBV6-1	.	CASSEQGLSYEQYF	TGTGCCAGCAGTGAACAGGGCCTCTCCTACGAGCAGTACTTC
TRBJ1-5	.	TRBV9	TRBD1	CASSVDGQGGNQPQHF	TGTGCCAGCAGCGTAGATGGACAGGGAGGGAATCAGCCCCAGCATTTT
TRBJ2-7	.	TRBV11-2	.	CASSLPGHSGQYF	TGTGCCAGCAGCCTACCGGGACATTCAGGGCAGTACTTC
TRBJ2-7	.	TRBV11-3	.	CASSLPRGGRPYEQYF	TGTGCCAGCAGCTTACCCCGTGGGGGGAGACCCTACGAGCAGTACTTC
TRBJ2-3	.	TRBV9	TRBD2	CASSTTLAGVADTQYF	TGTGCCAGCAGCACGACATTAGCGGGAGTAGCAGATACGCAGTATTTT
TRBJ2-3	.	TRBV20-1	.	CSALVGDTQYF	TGCAGTGCTCTGGTTGGCGATACGCAGTATTTT
TRBJ2-5	.	TRBV5-4	TRBD2	CASSWGLAGGEQETQYF	TGTGCCAGCAGCTGGGGACTAGCGGGGGGGGAACAAGAGACCCAGTACTTC
TRBJ2-1	.	TRBV19	TRBD2	CASSPLAVSSYNEQFF	TGTGCCAGTAGTCCCCTAGCGGTGAGCTCCTACAATGAGCAGTTCTTC
TRBJ2-3	.	TRBV9	.	CASSAEGVGDTQYF	TGTGCCAGCAGCGCCGAGGGGGTTGGAGATACGCAGTATTTT
TRBJ1-6	.	TRBV4-2	.	CASSPSNRNSPLHF	TGTGCCAGCAGCCCAAGTAATAGAAATTCACCCCTCCACTTT
TRBJ1-5	.	TRBV19	TRBD1	CASTPGTVKDQPQHF	TGTGCCAGTACCCCAGGGACAGTCAAAGACCAGCCCCAGCATTTT
TRBJ2-2	.	TRBV5-1	.	CASSLMGDTGELFF	TGCGCCAGCAGCTTGATGGGAGACACCGGGGAGCTGTTTTTT